This T cell receptor (beta chain) was sequenced for a study of cytomegalovirus exposure and HLA in healthy donors. Study information: HLA-typed donors were the source of some 85 million unique TCRs, which an early data release held. Study findings and constraints: Across all donors, roughly uniform sequencing depth was an assumption of the presence/absence analyses.

A remark on this clone: Its antigen remains unidentified.

Use of 60 Vbeta and 13 Jbeta primers characterized the PCR. The method was immunoSEQ multiplex PCR; TCRdb's version includes in-frame clones alone and lacks a portion of them. The table has about 150,000 clones, about 80% seen once; the top ten hold approximately 1.5%. Participants comprised healthy donors of bone marrow. Trimming stripped 6 bases from V and 4 bases from J, with 4 bases between. Germline V gives CDR1 SNHLY, CDR2 FYNNEI. CDR3 size: 11 residues. The chain links TRBV2 to TRBJ2-1; D is unresolved. This clonotype originated in a woman aged 25-40 years in good health and CMV-seropositive. Specimen: PBMCs. CDR3 protein: CASRLYNEQFF. The CDR3 region has the DNA TGTGCCAGCAGACTTTACAATGAGCAGTTCTTC.